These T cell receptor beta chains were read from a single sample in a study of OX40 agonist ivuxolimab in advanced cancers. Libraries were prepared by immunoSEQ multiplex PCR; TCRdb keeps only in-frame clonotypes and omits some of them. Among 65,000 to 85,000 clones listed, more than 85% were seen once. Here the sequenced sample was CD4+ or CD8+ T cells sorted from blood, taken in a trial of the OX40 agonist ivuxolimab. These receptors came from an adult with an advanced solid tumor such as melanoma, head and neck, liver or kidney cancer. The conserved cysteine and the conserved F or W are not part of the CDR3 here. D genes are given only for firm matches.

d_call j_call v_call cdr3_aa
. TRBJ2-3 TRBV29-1 SVRGLAPNTDTQY
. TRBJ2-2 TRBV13 ASSFRTVNTGELF
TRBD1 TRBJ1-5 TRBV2 ASSDPTGGFNQPQH
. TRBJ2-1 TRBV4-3 ASSQEGDIDNEQF
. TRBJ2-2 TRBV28 ASSLDPSTGIGELF
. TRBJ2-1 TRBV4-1 ASSRSPGGQF
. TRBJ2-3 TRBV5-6 ASRHTGGRMDTQY
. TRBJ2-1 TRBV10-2 ASSEDAGWGFNEQF
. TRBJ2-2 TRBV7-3 ASSLIGGNTGELF
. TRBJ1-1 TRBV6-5 ASSWGLNTEAF
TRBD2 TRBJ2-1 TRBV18 ASSPPIAGGEQF
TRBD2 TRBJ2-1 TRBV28 ASSLSRTSFPYNEQF
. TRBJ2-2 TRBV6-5 ASSENTGELF
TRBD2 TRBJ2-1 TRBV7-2 ASSISGSRGNNEQF
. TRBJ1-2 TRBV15 ATSRDPANLGNYGYT
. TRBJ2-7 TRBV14 ASSQAWGDPGREQY
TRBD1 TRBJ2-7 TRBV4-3 ASSQDEGQGTTYEQY
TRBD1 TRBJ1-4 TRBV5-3 ARSPRTGGKANEKLF
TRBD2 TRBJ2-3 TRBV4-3 ASSQEPTGGFTDTQY
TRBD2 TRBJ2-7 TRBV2 ASTERDSYEQY
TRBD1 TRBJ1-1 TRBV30 AWSVGTGGTEAF
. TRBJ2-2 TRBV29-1 SVDGGGQNTGELF